This T cell receptor (beta chain) was captured by sequencing in a study of cytomegalovirus exposure and HLA in healthy donors. The PCR ran on 60 Vbeta and 13 Jbeta primers. The table came from immunoSEQ multiplex PCR; TCRdb's copy has only in-frame clones and leaves some out. The data hold some 110,000 clones, with around a tenth observed a single time. The CDR3 extends over 15 amino acids. The ends were cut back, 1 base at V and 9 bases at J, with 16 bases in the middle. Germline assignment: CDR1 LNHDA and CDR2 SQIVND (reference sequence). The TCR comes from a man younger than 40 in good health and CMV-seronegative. The material sequenced was PBMCs. V and J are TRBV19 and TRBJ2-1; possible D gene TRBD1, 7 bases. CDR3 residues: CASSIVPGGSGEQFF. The CDR3 region has the DNA TGTGCCAGTAGTATAGTTCCAGGGGGGTCGGGTGAGCAGTTCTTC.